This TCR beta chain comes out of a study of T cell responses to AZD1222 COVID-19 vaccine. General observations from the study: Donors were mostly white British, more females; clonal diversity possibly underestimated. Once two AZD1222 doses were given, Spike-specific TCR breadth and depth went up. Seropositive at baseline were only six AZD1222 recipients. Repertoires were collected only later (after the peak T cell response had occurred).

Method: immunoSEQ multiplex PCR; TCRdb's copy keeps in-frame clones and lacks some. This table lists about 140,000 clones. The CDR3 runs 15 residues. V was clipped by 1 base and J by 4 bases, with 12 bases between them. Per germline, CDR1 SGDLS and CDR2 YYNGEE. As concerns this clone: What it binds is not known.

The rearrangement joins TRBV9 to TRBJ2-1; perhaps TRBD1 as D (6 bases). The specimen sequenced was peripheral blood. The TCR comes from an adult in good health. The CDR3 nucleotides read TGTGCCAGCAGCGTATCAGGGGATCGGTACAATGAGCAGTTCTTC. Amino acids: CASSVSGDRYNEQFF.